These T cell receptor beta chains were read from a single sample in a study of blood T cell repertoires in COVID-19. Sequencing was performed with immunoSEQ multiplex PCR; in TCRdb, only in-frame clones are kept and a portion is missing. The table has 140,000 to 150,000 clones, 65% to 80% seen once. The sample taken for sequencing was peripheral blood. The receptor source for this set is a man aged 50 to 59 with acute or convalescent COVID-19. The CDR3 runs from the conserved cysteine through the conserved F or W. Fields, in order: J gene, clone size, D gene, V gene, CDR3 length, CDR3 protein, CDR3 DNA. A D gene is named only where the DNA matches it firmly. Some rows have no size entry. The others give once, few or many, or a class for an expanded clone.

J: TRBJ2-5; size: -; D: TRBD2; V: TRBV20-1; length: 15; CDR3: CSASSGGSLQETQYF; DNA: TGCAGTGCCAGTAGCGGGGGGTCACTCCAAGAGACCCAGTACTTC
J: TRBJ1-1; size: -; D: -; V: TRBV4-1; length: 15; CDR3: CASSQGSRGNTEAFF; DNA: TGCGCCAGCAGCCAAGGATCGCGGGGAAACACTGAAGCTTTCTTT
J: TRBJ2-3; size: -; D: -; V: TRBV5-1; length: 15; CDR3: CASSLPTGPGDTQYF; DNA: TGCGCCAGCAGCTTACCGACAGGCCCCGGGGATACGCAGTATTTT
J: TRBJ1-2; size: -; D: -; V: TRBV4-2; length: 15; CDR3: CASSQAGVSNYGYTF; DNA: TGTGCCAGCAGCCAAGCGGGGGTGTCTAACTATGGCTACACCTTC
J: TRBJ1-1; size: -; D: TRBD1; V: TRBV6-5; length: 14; CDR3: CASTKGQGNTEAFF; DNA: TGTGCCAGCACCAAGGGACAGGGGAACACTGAAGCTTTCTTT
J: TRBJ2-1; size: -; D: TRBD1; V: TRBV7-2; length: 14; CDR3: CASSTGTGGYEQFF; DNA: TGTGCCAGCAGCACCGGGACAGGGGGATATGAGCAGTTCTTC
J: TRBJ1-1; size: -; D: TRBD1; V: TRBV27; length: 15; CDR3: CASSEAGQGVTEAFF; DNA: TGTGCCAGCAGTGAAGCTGGACAGGGGGTCACTGAAGCTTTCTTT
J: TRBJ1-1; size: -; D: TRBD1; V: TRBV19; length: 16; CDR3: CASSIDVGQGANKAFF; DNA: TGTGCCAGTAGTATAGATGTGGGACAGGGGGCCAATAAAGCTTTCTTT
J: TRBJ1-5; size: -; D: -; V: TRBV21-1; length: 18; CDR3: CASSDGGQLGVGNQPQHF; DNA: TGTGCCAGCAGCGACGGGGGACAGCTGGGCGTTGGCAATCAGCCCCAGCATTTT
J: TRBJ2-3; size: -; D: TRBD1; V: TRBV30; length: 13; CDR3: CAWRDRATDTQYF; DNA: TGTGCCTGGAGGGACAGGGCGACAGATACGCAGTATTTT
J: TRBJ2-1; size: -; D: TRBD2; V: TRBV27; length: 17; CDR3: CASSLSVRGGNYNEQFF; DNA: TGTGCCAGCAGTTTATCAGTCCGCGGGGGGAACTACAATGAGCAGTTCTTC
J: TRBJ2-5; size: -; D: TRBD2; V: TRBV30; length: 15; CDR3: CAWSSLGGDEETQYF; DNA: TGTGCCTGGAGTTCCCTGGGGGGGGATGAGGAGACCCAGTACTTC
J: TRBJ1-4; size: few; D: TRBD1; V: TRBV19; length: 15; CDR3: CASSISGTGGEKLFF; DNA: TGTGCCAGTAGTATAAGTGGGACAGGGGGTGAAAAACTGTTTTTT
J: TRBJ2-2; size: many; D: -; V: TRBV5-1; length: 16; CDR3: CASSEGGTANTGELFF; DNA: TGCGCCAGCAGCGAGGGCGGGACAGCGAACACCGGGGAGCTGTTTTTT
J: TRBJ1-2; size: -; D: -; V: TRBV5-1; length: 13; CDR3: CASSLGDQDGYTF; DNA: TGCGCCAGCAGCTTAGGGGATCAGGATGGCTACACCTTC
J: TRBJ1-1; size: -; D: TRBD1; V: TRBV5-4; length: 14; CDR3: CASSLETGDTEAFF; DNA: TGTGCCAGCAGCTTGGAGACAGGGGATACTGAAGCTTTCTTT
J: TRBJ2-3; size: once; D: TRBD1; V: TRBV5-1; length: 14; CDR3: CASSPGTGGDTQYF; DNA: TGCGCCAGCAGCCCGGGGACAGGGGGCGATACGCAGTATTTT
J: TRBJ2-1; size: -; D: TRBD2; V: TRBV9; length: 19; CDR3: CASSEKPEGAGSPYNEQFF; DNA: TGTGCCAGCAGCGAGAAACCGGAGGGAGCGGGGTCGCCTTACAATGAGCAGTTCTTC
J: TRBJ2-1; size: -; D: TRBD2; V: TRBV6-1; length: 15; CDR3: CASSLGGLAGNEQFF; DNA: TGTGCCAGCAGTTTGGGGGGACTAGCGGGCAATGAGCAGTTCTTC
J: TRBJ2-5; size: -; D: TRBD1; V: TRBV5-1; length: 14; CDR3: CASSSRTGQETQYF; DNA: TGCGCCAGCAGCTCCCGGACAGGGCAAGAGACCCAGTACTTC
J: TRBJ2-7; size: -; D: -; V: TRBV5-1; length: 15; CDR3: CASSLGTGRDQVEYF; DNA: TGCGCCAGCAGCTTGGGGACAGGGAGGGATCAAGTCGAGTACTTC
J: TRBJ1-1; size: few; D: -; V: TRBV15; length: 14; CDR3: CATSRPLLNTEAFF; DNA: TGTGCCACCAGCAGACCCCTCTTGAACACTGAAGCTTTCTTT
J: TRBJ1-1; size: -; D: -; V: TRBV5-6; length: 13; CDR3: CASSFLPETEAFF; DNA: TGTGCCAGCAGCTTTCTCCCGGAGACTGAAGCTTTCTTT
J: TRBJ1-1; size: -; D: -; V: TRBV10-1; length: 13; CDR3: CASSRGGKTEAFF; DNA: TGCGCCAGCAGTAGGGGGGGAAAGACTGAAGCTTTCTTT
J: TRBJ2-2; size: few; D: TRBD1; V: TRBV10-1; length: 14; CDR3: CASRRQGSNGELFF; DNA: TGCGCCAGCAGAAGACAGGGGAGTAACGGGGAGCTGTTTTTT
J: TRBJ2-1; size: -; D: -; V: TRBV10-1; length: 15; CDR3: CASSRGGSSYNEQFF; DNA: TGCGCCAGCAGCCGTGGAGGGAGCTCCTACAATGAGCAGTTCTTC
J: TRBJ2-5; size: -; D: TRBD2; V: TRBV5-6; length: 16; CDR3: CASSGGLAAYQETQYF; DNA: TGTGCCAGCAGCGGCGGACTAGCGGCTTATCAAGAGACCCAGTACTTC
J: TRBJ2-2; size: -; D: -; V: TRBV10-1; length: 15; CDR3: CASSDPGTNTGELFF; DNA: TGCGCCAGCAGTGATCCGGGAACGAACACCGGGGAGCTGTTTTTT
J: TRBJ1-6; size: -; D: -; V: TRBV11-2; length: 18; CDR3: CASSLKPVFGFQNSPLHF; DNA: TGTGCCAGCAGCTTAAAGCCGGTTTTCGGGTTTCAAAATTCACCCCTCCACTTT
J: TRBJ1-2; size: -; D: TRBD1; V: TRBV27; length: 14; CDR3: CASSLSWDRKGYTF; DNA: TGTGCCAGCAGTTTATCCTGGGACAGAAAGGGCTACACCTTC
J: TRBJ1-1; size: -; D: -; V: TRBV13; length: 13; CDR3: CASSLGGSTEAFF; DNA: TGTGCCAGCAGCTTAGGGGGGAGTACTGAAGCTTTCTTT
J: TRBJ2-1; size: -; D: -; V: TRBV7-2; length: 13; CDR3: CASTPPQNNEQFF; DNA: TGTGCCAGCACCCCCCCCCAAAACAATGAGCAGTTCTTC
J: TRBJ1-1; size: -; D: TRBD1; V: TRBV5-1; length: 14; CDR3: CASSWGTVTAEAFF; DNA: TGCGCCAGCAGCTGGGGGACAGTTACAGCTGAAGCTTTCTTT
J: TRBJ1-1; size: few; D: TRBD1; V: TRBV10-3; length: 12; CDR3: CAIGQENTEAFF; DNA: TGTGCCATCGGACAGGAGAACACTGAAGCTTTCTTT
J: TRBJ1-2; size: once; D: TRBD1; V: TRBV29-1; length: 12; CDR3: CSVTQGDYGYTF; DNA: TGCAGCGTTACACAGGGGGACTATGGCTACACCTTC